The 14 T cell receptor beta chains presented below share a single source sample, sequenced in a study of vaccination and CD4 T cells after COVID-19. Documented time point: late sampling 161 to 241 days after vaccination in a few convalescent patients. TCRdb redid the calling of the PCR reads with MiXCR, one entry per CDR3 protein. This table holds 25,000 to 30,000 distinct CDR3 sequences, 45% to 55% found once. The source was CD4+ T cells from blood, collected about 7 months after SARS-CoV-2 vaccination. Every receptor here comes from a human donor who had recovered from COVID-19.

The rearrangement links TRBV27 to TRBJ2-5, with unresolved D. Germline CDR1 and CDR2: MNHEY and SMNVEV (reference sequence). The CDR3 runs to 13 residues. The ends were cut back, 0 bases at V and 3 bases at J, with 5 bases in the middle. CDR3 in DNA: TGTGCCAGCAGTTTATCTCGCAAAGAGACCCAGTACTTC. This gives the protein CASSLSRKETQYF.

This clonotype was counted a single time. The gene calls are TRBV20-1 and TRBJ2-7; the match to TRBD2 covers 8 bases. J was trimmed by 0 bases and V by 3 bases; bases with no gene match: 13. The germline V gene has CDR1 DFQATT and CDR2 SNEGSKA (reference sequence). The CDR3 consists of 17 residues. The CDR3 reads CSASMSGRPLSSYEQYF. The CDR3 region has the DNA TGCAGTGCTAGCATGAGCGGGAGACCGTTAAGCTCCTACGAGCAGTACTTC.

This clonotype was seen more than once but under ten times. At one end the junction does not follow the germline gene, possibly because of a read error. The chain has TRBV7-9 and TRBJ2-5, with TRBD2 matching over 9 bases. CDR1 SEHNR and CDR2 FQNEAQ come from the germline V gene (reference sequence). The CDR3 spans 15 residues. This chain's CDR3 is CASSIALAGLETQYF. CDR3 in DNA: TGTGCCAGCAGCATAGCTCTAGCGGGACTAGAGACCCAGTACTTC.

The chain employs TRBV20-1 and TRBJ2-1; 10 bases are shared with TRBD2. The CDR3 consists of 17 residues. Germline lookup yields CDR1 DFQATT and CDR2 SNEGSKA (reference sequence). Trimming cost V 8 bases and J 4 bases; bases outside gene matches: 17. The CDR3 nucleotides are TGCAGTCCCTGGGGGGGCCTAGCGGGAGTAGGGTACAATGAGCAGTTCTTC. This codes for CSPWGGLAGVGYNEQFF.

This chain joins TRBV19 and TRBJ2-6; D possibly corresponds to TRBD2 (6 bases). Trimming shortened V by 7 bases and J by 0 bases, and 16 bases separated the two germline ends. Germline assignment: CDR1 LNHDA and CDR2 SQIVND (reference sequence). This CDR3 is 17 amino acids long. The CDR3 DNA sequence: TGTGCCAGTACCACGGGCGGGACCGACTCTGGGGCCAACGTCCTGACTTTC. It translates to CASTTGGTDSGANVLTF.

This clonotype was observed a single time. The CDR3 DNA is TGTGCCAGCAGCTTGAAAGCGGGACTAGCGGGAGCGCTGAGCTCCTACGAGCAGTACTTC. This translates into CASSLKAGLAGALSSYEQYF. The chain combines TRBV5-8 with TRBJ2-7; TRBD2 agrees at 14 bases. Trimming removed 1 base from V and 0 bases from J; junction bases left unmatched: 12. The CDR3 consists of 20 residues. Looked up from germline, CDR1 is SGHTS and CDR2 is YDEGEE.

The gene calls are TRBV15 and TRBJ2-7, with 9 bases aligning to TRBD1. The junction had 4 bases not matched to a gene; V was cut back by 4 bases and J by 0 bases. This CDR3 spans 15 amino acids. Germline assignment: CDR1 LNHNV and CDR2 YYDKDF (reference sequence). CDR3 nucleotide sequence: TGTGCCACCAGCATTGAACAGGGGGCCTCCTACGAGCAGTACTTC. Translation: CATSIEQGASYEQYF. Full variable domain (outside the CDR3, taken from reference TRBV15 and TRBJ2-7): DAMVIQNPRYQVTQFGKPVTLSCSQTLNHNVMYWYQQKSSQAPKLLFHYYDKDFNNEADTPDNFQSRRPNTSFCFLDIRSPGLGDTAMYLCATSIEQGASYEQYFGPGTRLTVT.

The genes are TRBV7-2 and TRBJ2-5; 13 bases map to TRBD2. The CDR3 contains 21 residues. Germline CDR1 reads SGHTA; CDR2 reads FQGNSA. Trimming at V came to 1 base and at J to 3 bases, leaving 17 bases not matched to a gene. The CDR3 spells CASSLDWQLAGGPGEKETQYF. Here the CDR3 DNA reads TGTGCCAGCAGCTTAGATTGGCAACTAGCGGGAGGGCCGGGCGAAAAAGAGACCCAGTACTTC.

The rearrangement links TRBV27 to TRBJ2-1; TRBD1 matches 8 bases. The CDR3 is 14 residues long. In germline, CDR1 is MNHEY, CDR2 SMNVEV (reference sequence). With V trimmed by 8 bases and J by 5 bases, 8 bases remained unmatched. The CDR3 region is CASYGDRRNNEQFF. In DNA form, the CDR3 reads TGTGCCAGCTATGGGGACAGGCGCAACAATGAGCAGTTCTTC.

In its sample, this clonotype was seen a few times. V and J are TRBV27 and TRBJ1-5, with D possibly TRBD1 on 5 matching bases. Germline assignment: CDR1 MNHEY and CDR2 SMNVEV (reference sequence). The CDR3 length is 15 residues. Trimming cost V 6 bases and J 0 bases, with 12 bases left between them. The CDR3 loop is CASRIQAYSNQPQHF. DNA of the CDR3: TGTGCCAGCAGGATACAGGCGTATAGCAATCAGCCCCAGCATTTT.

This clonotype was observed a few times. The chain has TRBV19 and TRBJ2-5; tentative D call: TRBD2 (6 bases). Looked up from germline, CDR1 is LNHDA and CDR2 is SQIVND (reference sequence). Trimming pared 3 bases from V and 5 bases from J, leaving 13 bases between. This CDR3 is 14 amino acids long. The CDR3 loop is CASSMTSPRETQYF. Written as DNA, the CDR3 is TGTGCCAGTAGTATGACTAGTCCCCGCGAGACCCAGTACTTC.

This clonotype has a single count. The chain combines TRBV7-2 with TRBJ2-1; D tentatively fits TRBD1 or TRBD2 (5 bases each). CDR1 and CDR2 (germline): SGHTA, FQGNSA. Trimming stripped 6 bases from V and 6 bases from J, with 21 bases between. The CDR3 extends over 16 amino acids. CDR3 residues: CASRPEGQGRLNEQFF. The DNA for the CDR3 is TGTGCCAGCAGACCCGAGGGGCAGGGTCGGCTCAATGAGCAGTTCTTC.

The chain uses TRBV20-1 and TRBJ1-4; perhaps TRBD1 as D (6 bases). V dropped 6 bases and J dropped 4 bases, with 15 bases sitting between them. Germline-derived CDR1 and CDR2 are DFQATT and SNEGSKA (reference sequence). This CDR3 is built from 14 residues. The CDR3 DNA is TGCAGTGCCGTGTTAACAGGGAATAATGAAAAACTGTTTTTT. Its translation is CSAVLTGNNEKLFF.

The chain combines TRBV28 with TRBJ1-2; TRBD1 is a possible D gene (6 bases). V was shortened by 6 bases and J by 3 bases, with 11 bases between the two germline ends. This CDR3 is 13 amino acids long. CDR1 is MDHEN and CDR2 is SYDVKM in the germline V gene. CDR3 in amino acids: CASRTGTHYGYTF. CDR3 nucleotides: TGTGCCAGCAGAACCGGGACACACTATGGCTACACCTTC.